This record covers a single TCR beta chain. The antigen is not known. This entry comes from a study of cytomegalovirus exposure and HLA in healthy donors. Study-level information: A prior analysis found 95 million to 140 million unique TCR beta sequences from around 200 million T cells. Study conclusions and caveats: Clonal expansion was found to be greater in HLA-associated TCR beta chains than in equally common others in a later analysis.

The CDR3 spans 15 residues. Trimming took 6 bases from V and 4 from J, leaving 19 bases between them. Germline V gene lookup returns CDR1 SNHLY and CDR2 FYNNEI. In the PCR, 60 Vbeta and 13 Jbeta primers were used. Sequencing used immunoSEQ multiplex PCR; TCRdb keeps in-frame clones, though not all of them. The data show about 190,000 clones, roughly four fifths seen once. Sequenced material: PBMCs. The rearrangement joins TRBV2 to TRBJ2-7; D perhaps matches TRBD2 (5 bases). The receptor's source is a young woman in good health and CMV-seropositive. Written as DNA, the CDR3 is TGTGCCAGCAGCAAACAACCGGGAAGAGAGTACGAGCAGTACTTC. It yields the protein CASSKQPGREYEQYF.